This T cell receptor beta chain was captured by sequencing in a study of blood T cells in healthy people across ages. Using a J-beta primer mix together with a sample-barcoded 5' primer, a second PCR was run for roughly 7 to 11 cycles. A tag from a template-switch adaptor with 12 random nucleotides marked each cDNA molecule. One entry per CDR3 protein results from TCRdb running MiXCR on the 5' RACE reads. In the table there are 750,000 to 950,000 distinct CDR3 sequences, around 25% of which are singletons. This clonotype has a handful of counts. These data are also associated with another study on T cells of mothers and their children. That paper notes: The donors comprised several children and their three healthy Caucasian mothers. The second PCR used the M1S primer, and this primer added sample barcodes and 2-4 random nucleotides. Slightly higher but non-significant overlap marked related mother-child pairs versus unrelated pairs.

The sequenced material came from blood. The TCR sequence derives from a boy aged 5-17 years in good health.

CDR3 nucleotides: TGCGCCAGCAGCCAGCAGGGACTAGCGGGGGCCGGGGAGCTGTTTTTT. It translates to CASSQQGLAGAGELFF. The chain recombines TRBV4-1 with TRBJ2-2; 14 nucleotides align to TRBD2. With V trimmed by 3 bases and J by 6 bases, 3 bases remained unmatched. Germline CDR1 reads MGHRA; CDR2 reads YSYEKL. The CDR3 loop spans 16 amino acids.